One TCR beta chain is described in this entry. This record comes from a study of blood T cell repertoires in COVID-19. For the study at large: In each case, the material was cDNA or gDNA derived from T cells, B-cell-depleted T cells, or PBMCs.

The data were produced by immunoSEQ multiplex PCR, yet TCRdb's version contains in-frame clones alone and is incomplete. Here the sample spans about 430,000 clones, over 75% being singletons. This CDR3 is 14 amino acids long. From germline, CDR1 is KGHSH and CDR2 LQKENI. Trimming took off 0 bases at V and 2 bases at J, with 7 bases between the two ends. Sequences were obtained from PBMCs or T cells enriched from blood (not recorded which). The chain employs TRBV18 and TRBJ1-2; no reliable D call. The sequence was collected from a woman aged 18-29 years who had been exposed to COVID-19. For the CDR3, the DNA is TGTGCCAGCTCACCACCGGGAGGGAACTATGGCTACACCTTC. Translated: CASSPPGGNYGYTF.